These 28 T cell receptor beta chains originate from one sample sequenced in a study of T cell repertoires in cytomegalovirus infection. TCRdb re-analysed the reads in MiXCR, keeping a single row per CDR3 protein. The sample contains about 740,000 distinct CDR3 sequences, roughly 35% of which appear only once. Sequenced: PBMCs. The receptors were gathered from a human donor in good health (CMV status not recorded). Some clones in this sample may be carry-over from other donors' samples.

This chain links TRBV27 with TRBJ1-2; 7 bases fit TRBD1. Per germline, CDR1 MNHEY and CDR2 SMNVEV (reference sequence). CDR3 size: 14 residues. V was pared by 6 bases and J by 7 bases, with 11 bases of the junction left unmatched. CDR3 sequence: CASRSDRARLGYTF. In DNA, the CDR3 is TGTGCCAGCAGGTCCGACAGGGCCCGTCTTGGCTACACCTTC.

This clonotype showed up many times. The rearrangement links TRBV19 to TRBJ1-5; TRBD1 might be the D (6 bases). The CDR3 is made up of 17 amino acids. The V gene lost 3 bases and the J gene lost 0 bases, with 15 bases spanning the gap. Germline V gives CDR1 LNHDA, CDR2 SQIVND (reference sequence). The DNA of the CDR3 is TGTGCCAGTAGTATGGAGTCGGGGGCTTATAGCAATCAGCCCCAGCATTTT. Translating it yields CASSMESGAYSNQPQHF. Complete variable domain (other parts from reference TRBV19 and TRBJ1-5): DGGITQSPKYLFRKEGQNVTLSCEQNLNHDAMYWYRQDPGQGLRLIYYSQIVNDFQKGDIAEGYSVSREKKESFPLTVTSAQKNPTAFYLCASSMESGAYSNQPQHFGDGTRLSIL.

This clonotype was detected a few times. This sequence joins TRBV7-6 and TRBJ1-3; D might be TRBD1 (5 bases). The ends were cut back, 8 bases at V and 2 bases at J, with 7 bases in the middle. This CDR3 has 12 amino acids. CDR1 and CDR2 (germline): SGHVS, FNYEAQ. This CDR3 is CASGTTGNTIYF. The CDR3 DNA follows: TGTGCCAGCGGGACCACTGGAAACACCATATATTTT.

Regarding this clonotype: This may be a read error: a much more frequent sequence differs by one nucleotide. The rearrangement joins TRBV7-2 to TRBJ2-4; 8 bases are shared with TRBD1. Germline V CDR1 and CDR2: SGHTA, FQGNSA. The CDR3 is made up of 16 amino acids. The junction had 7 bases not matched to a gene; V was cut back by 1 base and J by 5 bases. The CDR3 DNA sequence: TGTGCCAGCAGCTTAGGCCAGGGGGCTACCGAAAACATTCAGTACTTC. Encoded protein: CASSLGQGATENIQYF.

This clonotype has a handful of counts. V is TRBV6-1 and J is TRBJ2-7, with TRBD1 matching over 8 bases. V was clipped by 0 bases and J by 3 bases; unmatched bases: 4. In germline, CDR1 is MNHNS, CDR2 SASEGT. This CDR3 has 15 amino acids. The chain's CDR3 is CASSEADGQGYEQYF. DNA for the CDR3: TGTGCCAGCAGTGAAGCGGACGGACAGGGCTACGAGCAGTACTTC.

There are a few counts of this clonotype. The CDR3 here is CASSFGQRGAFF. CDR3 DNA sequence: TGTGCCAGCAGCTTCGGACAGAGGGGAGCTTTCTTT. This sequence joins TRBV7-2 and TRBJ1-1, with D maybe TRBD1 (6 bases). With 3 bases removed from V and 10 bases from J, the gap between germline ends came to 12 bases. The CDR3 extends over 12 amino acids. Germline CDR1 and CDR2: SGHTA and FQGNSA.

The chain has TRBV6-1 and TRBJ1-5, with TRBD1 identical over 9 bases. Trimming took 5 bases from V and 5 from J; bases not matched to a gene: 7. CDR1 and CDR2 from the germline V gene are MNHNS and SASEGT. The CDR3 sequence is 15 residues long. The CDR3 DNA is TGTGCCAGCAGTTCCCGGTACAGGGGGCATCAGCCCCAGCATTTT. Translated, it gives CASSSRYRGHQPQHF.

The chain is built from TRBV6-6 and TRBJ2-6; TRBD2 might be the D (5 bases). This CDR3 comprises 17 residues. Germline CDR1 is MNHNY and CDR2 is SVGAGI (reference sequence). V dropped 6 bases and J dropped 1 base, with 16 bases sitting between them. The CDR3 nucleotides read TGTGCCAGCAGAGAGGAGGTCCCAGCTTCTGGGGCCAACGTCCTGACTTTC. As protein: CASREEVPASGANVLTF.

Turning to this clonotype: Just one base apart from a much larger clone, this may be a read error. V is TRBV7-8 and J is TRBJ2-2; TRBD2 agrees at 11 bases. The CDR3 contains 16 residues. V dropped 5 bases and J dropped 7; count of bases not matched to a gene: 9. CDR1 is SGHVS and CDR2 is FQNEAQ in the germline V gene. As DNA, the CDR3 is TGTGCCAGCAGCCTGGGACTAGCGGAACGGGTCGGGGAGCTGTTTTTT. This encodes CASSLGLAERVGELFF.

On this clonotype: This CDR3 fails to terminate in the conserved phenylalanine or tryptophan, so it likely reflects a read error. V gene TRBV29-1 combines with J gene TRBJ2-3; D remains unclear. The CDR3 consists of 15 residues. V shed 3 bases and J shed 5 bases, with 18 bases lying between them. Germline CDR1 SQVTM, CDR2 ANQGSEA. The CDR3 coding sequence is TGCAGCGTTGACCCACCGCGAACAGTCAAAGATACGCAGTATTTG. Translation: CSVDPPRTVKDTQYL.

The genes are TRBV19 and TRBJ1-2, with TRBD1 as a possible D gene (5 bases). In germline, CDR1 is LNHDA, CDR2 SQIVND (reference sequence). The germline V and J ends were trimmed by 6 bases and 7 bases, with 6 bases remaining between them. CDR3 length: 10 amino acids. The CDR3 bases are TGTGCCAGTAGGGACATTGGCTACACCTTC. Translation: CASRDIGYTF.

Points on this clonotype: One end of the junction varies from germline; a read error may be responsible. The CDR3 here is CASSLASGGGMNF. DNA for the CDR3: TGTGCCAGCAGCTTAGCCTCAGGTGGAGGTATGAATTTT. V and J are TRBV11-2 and TRBJ2-3; TRBD2 might be the D (5 bases). The CDR3 runs to 13 residues. Germline V gene sequence: CDR1 SGHAT, CDR2 FQNNGV.

The V call is TRBV7-6, the J call TRBJ2-3; D not resolved. V was pared by 4 bases and J by 4 bases, with 15 bases between. The germline V gene has CDR1 SGHVS and CDR2 FNYEAQ. The CDR3 has 15 amino acids. In nucleotides, the CDR3 is TGTGCCAGCAGCTCGACTGCATCAGTCGCAGATACGCAGTATTTT. It translates to CASSSTASVADTQYF.

This clonotype was observed many times. V and J are TRBV4-1 and TRBJ1-5, with D maybe TRBD1 (6 bases). The CDR3 is 16 residues long. The germline CDR1 and CDR2 sequences are MGHRA and YSYEKL. Trimming removed 1 base from V and 0 bases from J, with 10 bases in between. This chain's CDR3 is CASSQATGNSNQPQHF. The CDR3 DNA is TGCGCCAGCAGCCAAGCGACAGGAAATAGCAATCAGCCCCAGCATTTT.

V gene TRBV20-1 combines with J gene TRBJ1-6; D gene uncertain. V was trimmed by 3 bases and J by 0 bases, leaving 12 bases between them. CDR1 is DFQATT and CDR2 is SNEGSKA in the germline V gene (reference sequence). The CDR3 has 16 amino acids. CDR3 in DNA: TGCAGTGCTAGGAGGCAGCCCTTCTCCTATAATTCACCCCTCCACTTT. Protein: CSARRQPFSYNSPLHF.

The chain couples TRBV27 to TRBJ2-5, with D possibly being TRBD1 (6 bases). CDR1 is MNHEY and CDR2 is SMNVEV in the germline V gene (reference sequence). The CDR3 is made up of 19 amino acids. Trimming left V 5 bases short and J 5 bases short, with 30 bases between. In DNA, the CDR3 is TGTGCCAGCAGTCCCTCCTACTCCCCCACGGGACATCAATATGAGACCCAGTACTTC. Translation gives CASSPSYSPTGHQYETQYF.

The chain employs TRBV6-2 or TRBV6-3 and TRBJ2-7, with TRBD1 matching 8 bases. The CDR3 consists of 14 residues. Germline trimming cut 6 bases from V and 3 bases from J; bases unmatched to any gene: 7. Germline V gene sequence: CDR1 MNHEY, CDR2 SVGEGT. The CDR3 spells CASRTPGTGYEQYF. The CDR3 nucleotides are TGTGCCAGCAGGACCCCCGGGACAGGCTACGAGCAGTACTTC.

This clonotype was detected ten times or more. The chain is built from TRBV27 and TRBJ1-1; D gene unclear. From germline, CDR1 is MNHEY and CDR2 SMNVEV (reference sequence). V gave up 6 bases and J gave up 5 bases, with 13 bases separating them. There are 13 residues in the CDR3. The CDR3 region is CASSLGFRTEAFF. DNA of the CDR3: TGTGCCAGCAGCTTAGGTTTTCGGACTGAAGCTTTCTTT.

The gene calls are TRBV12-3 or TRBV12-4 and TRBJ2-4; no reliable D call. V was pared by 7 bases and J by 0 bases, with 10 bases between. The CDR3 is made up of 14 amino acids. CDR3 sequence reads: CASTSPLAKNIQYF. The DNA for the CDR3 is TGTGCCAGCACCTCCCCTCTAGCCAAAAACATTCAGTACTTC.

The chain joins TRBV6-1 to TRBJ2-4; D is possibly TRBD1 (5 bases). CDR3 length equals 17 residues. Per the germline V gene, CDR1 is MNHNS and CDR2 is SASEGT. Trimming removed 5 bases at V and 2 bases at J, with 19 bases between. CDR3 sequence (DNA): TGTGCCAGCAGTAAGGCGCCGGCAGGGATGTCCAAAAACATTCAGTACTTC. It translates to CASSKAPAGMSKNIQYF.

Many counts were recorded for this clonotype. The chain joins TRBV7-2 to TRBJ2-1; D possibly corresponds to TRBD1 (5 bases). Germline-derived CDR1 and CDR2 are SGHTA and FQGNSA. CDR3 length: 16 residues. V shed 5 bases and J shed 2 bases, with 16 bases lying between them. CDR3 in amino acids: CASSLHSTVPYNEQFF. The CDR3 coding sequence is TGTGCCAGCAGCCTCCACTCGACAGTTCCCTACAATGAGCAGTTCTTC.

Here the CDR3 reads CASSLEGGLYEQYF. In DNA form, the CDR3 reads TGTGCCAGCAGCTTAGAGGGCGGACTCTACGAGCAGTACTTC. The V gene is TRBV7-9, the J gene TRBJ2-7; tentative D call: TRBD2 (5 bases). Between the trimmed V and J ends, which lost 1 base and 3 bases, there was a span of 10 bases. Germline V lookup: CDR1 SEHNR, CDR2 FQNEAQ (reference sequence). The CDR3 is 14 amino acids.

The table lists this clonotype with many counts. The rearrangement uses TRBV7-2 and TRBJ1-4; D possibly corresponds to TRBD1 (6 bases). The CDR3 sequence is 17 residues long. Trimming cost V 5 bases and J 2 bases, with 18 bases left between them. Germline CDR1 is SGHTA and CDR2 is FQGNSA. The CDR3 loop is CASSPRRGGATNEKLFF. As DNA, the CDR3 is TGTGCCAGCAGCCCCCGAAGAGGGGGGGCGACTAATGAAAAACTGTTTTTT.

The sample holds a few counts of this clonotype. The CDR3 sequence: CASRPTLNTEAFF. DNA for the CDR3: TGTGCCAGCAGACCGACATTGAACACTGAAGCTTTCTTT. This chain uses TRBV9 with TRBJ1-1; D is unclear. This CDR3 spans 13 amino acids. The germline CDR1 and CDR2 sequences are SGDLS and YYNGEE. Between the trimmed V and J ends, which lost 5 bases and 0 bases, there was a span of 8 bases.

The gene calls are TRBV2 and TRBJ1-6; D is unclear. CDR3 size: 15 residues. The ends were cut back, 3 bases at V and 8 bases at J, with 14 bases in the middle. Germline values: CDR1 SNHLY, CDR2 FYNNEI. CDR3 in amino acids: CASSDRFTLDSPLHF. The CDR3 DNA follows: TGTGCCAGCAGTGATCGTTTCACCCTTGATTCACCCCTCCACTTT.

Only a few counts were recorded for this clonotype. The V call is TRBV12-3 or TRBV12-4, the J call TRBJ1-2; 10 positions match TRBD1. The CDR3 totals 14 residues. Unmatched junction bases numbered 6, after V lost 8 bases and J lost 3 bases. The CDR3 sequence is CASCRGQGHYGYTF. The CDR3 DNA is TGTGCCAGCTGTCGGGGACAGGGGCACTATGGCTACACCTTC.

The rearrangement uses TRBV7-8 and TRBJ1-4; D remains unclear. This CDR3 is 14 amino acids long. Germline CDR1 is SGHVS and CDR2 is FQNEAQ. V dropped 3 bases and J dropped 8 bases, with 13 bases sitting between them. The DNA for the CDR3 is TGTGCCAGCAGCTTTTATAGCGCAGAGGAAAAACTGTTTTTT. Amino acids: CASSFYSAEEKLFF.

This clonotype showed up just a few times. This sequence joins TRBV20-1 and TRBJ2-7; TRBD2 is a possible D gene (6 bases). The CDR3 covers 15 residues. Germline V gene data show CDR1 as DFQATT and CDR2 as SNEGSKA (reference sequence). Trimming cost V 2 bases and J 2 bases, with 16 bases left between them. CDR3 nucleotide sequence: TGCAGTGCTAGAAGGTTCGGCGGAGGGGCCTACGAGCAGTACTTC. It translates to CSARRFGGGAYEQYF.